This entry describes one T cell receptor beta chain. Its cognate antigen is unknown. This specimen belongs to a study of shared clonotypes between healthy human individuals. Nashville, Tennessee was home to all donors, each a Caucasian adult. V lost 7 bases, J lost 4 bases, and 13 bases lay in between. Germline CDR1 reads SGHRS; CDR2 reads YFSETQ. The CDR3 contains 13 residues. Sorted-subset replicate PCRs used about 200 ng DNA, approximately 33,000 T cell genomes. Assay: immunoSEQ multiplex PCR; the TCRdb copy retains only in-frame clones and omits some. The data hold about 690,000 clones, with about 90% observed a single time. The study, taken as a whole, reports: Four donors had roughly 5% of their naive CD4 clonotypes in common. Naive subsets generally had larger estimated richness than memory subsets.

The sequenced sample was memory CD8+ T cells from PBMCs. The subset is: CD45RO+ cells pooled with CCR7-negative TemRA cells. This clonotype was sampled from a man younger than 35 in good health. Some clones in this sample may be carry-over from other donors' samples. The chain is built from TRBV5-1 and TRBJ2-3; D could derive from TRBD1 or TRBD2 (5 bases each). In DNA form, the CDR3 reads TGCGCCAGCTGGGGGAGAGGGTCAGATACGCAGTATTTT. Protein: CASWGRGSDTQYF. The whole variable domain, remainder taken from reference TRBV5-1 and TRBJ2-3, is KAGVTQTPRYLIKTRGQQVTLSCSPISGHRSVSWYQQTPGQGLQFLFEYFSETQRNKGNFPGRFSGRQFSNSRSEMNVSTLELGDSALYLCASWGRGSDTQYFGPGTRLTVL.